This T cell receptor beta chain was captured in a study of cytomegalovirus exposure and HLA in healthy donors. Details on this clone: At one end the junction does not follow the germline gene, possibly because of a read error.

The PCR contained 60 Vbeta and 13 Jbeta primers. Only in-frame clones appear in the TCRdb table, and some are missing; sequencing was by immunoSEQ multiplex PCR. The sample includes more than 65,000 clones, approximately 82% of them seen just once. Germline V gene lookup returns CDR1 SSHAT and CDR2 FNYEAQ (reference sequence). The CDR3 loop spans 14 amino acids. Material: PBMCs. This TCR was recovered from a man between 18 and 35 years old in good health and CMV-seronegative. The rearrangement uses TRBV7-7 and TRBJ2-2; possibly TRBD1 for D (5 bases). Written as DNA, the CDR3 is TGTGCTAGCAGCTTCAGGGTTTACACCGGGGAGCTGTTTTTT. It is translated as CASSFRVYTGELFF.